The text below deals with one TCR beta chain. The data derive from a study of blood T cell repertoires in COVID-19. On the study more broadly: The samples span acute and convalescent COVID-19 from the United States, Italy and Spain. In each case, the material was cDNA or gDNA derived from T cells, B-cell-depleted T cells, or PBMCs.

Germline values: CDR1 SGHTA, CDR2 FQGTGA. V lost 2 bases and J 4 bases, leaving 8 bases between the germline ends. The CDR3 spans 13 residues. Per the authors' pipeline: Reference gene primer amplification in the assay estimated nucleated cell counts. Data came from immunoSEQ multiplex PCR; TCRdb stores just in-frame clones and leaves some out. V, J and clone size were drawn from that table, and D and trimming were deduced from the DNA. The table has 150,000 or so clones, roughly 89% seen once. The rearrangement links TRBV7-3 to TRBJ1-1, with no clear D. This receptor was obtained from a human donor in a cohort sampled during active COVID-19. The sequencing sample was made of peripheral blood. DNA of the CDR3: TGTGCCAGCAGCTTACGAGGAGGCACTGAAGCTTTCTTT. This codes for CASSLRGGTEAFF.